Following are 31 T cell receptor beta chains from one sample sequenced in a study of cytomegalovirus exposure and HLA in healthy donors. PCR was performed using 60 Vbeta and 13 Jbeta primers. The method was immunoSEQ multiplex PCR; TCRdb's version includes in-frame clones alone and lacks a portion of them. The sample has 150,000 or so clones, around 80% seen once. The sample consisted of PBMCs. These receptors were collected from a woman aged 40 to 50 in good health and CMV-seropositive.

The rearrangement uses TRBV6-5 and TRBJ1-2; 7 bases map to TRBD1. CDR3 length equals 13 residues. With V trimmed by 6 bases and J by 8 bases, 9 bases remained unmatched. Germline V gene lookup returns CDR1 MNHEY and CDR2 SVGAGI. In nucleotides, the CDR3 is TGTGCCAGCAGGCCGACAGGGCGATACGGCTACACCTTC. Its protein is CASRPTGRYGYTF.

This chain connects TRBV28 to TRBJ1-3, with TRBD1 as a possible D gene (6 bases). Trimming took off 1 base at V and 2 bases at J, with 9 bases between the two ends. CDR3 size: 15 residues. Germline V gene lookup returns CDR1 MDHEN and CDR2 SYDVKM. The CDR3 is CASSLYSGAGNTIYF. The DNA of the CDR3 is TGTGCCAGCAGTTTATACTCAGGGGCTGGAAACACCATATATTTT.

J is TRBJ1-4 and V is TRBV28, with 7 bases lining up with TRBD1. Germline values: CDR1 MDHEN, CDR2 SYDVKM. The CDR3 has 13 residues. V shed 2 bases and J 11 bases; nucleotides not matched to a gene: 5. This CDR3 is CASSLVTGHKLFF. Here the CDR3 DNA reads TGTGCCAGCAGTTTAGTGACAGGGCATAAACTGTTTTTT.

CDR3 sequence reads: CASSSTTTNEKLFF. The CDR3, as DNA: TGCGCCAGCAGCTCCACTACAACTAATGAAAAACTGTTTTTT. This chain links TRBV5-1 with TRBJ1-4; D ambiguous. Germline CDR1 and CDR2: SGHRS and YFSETQ. There are 14 residues in the CDR3. Trimming took off 3 bases at V and 0 bases at J, with 6 bases between the two ends.

This sequence joins TRBV5-1 and TRBJ2-7, with 8 bases that match TRBD2. Germline V gene data show CDR1 as SGHRS and CDR2 as YFSETQ. This CDR3 comprises 15 residues. J was trimmed by 2 bases and V by 1 base; bases with no gene match: 5. In DNA, the CDR3 is TGCGCCAGCAGCTTGACCGGGACTAGTACCTACGAGCAGTACTTC. Translation gives CASSLTGTSTYEQYF.

The chain recombines TRBV4-3 with TRBJ2-1, with 8 bases aligning to TRBD2. This CDR3 contains 19 residues. V shed 0 bases, J shed 2 bases, and the junction held 12 bases outside the gene matches. CDR1 is LGHNA, CDR2 YSLEER, per germline. CDR3 amino acids: CASSQEGGGGAGAYNEQFF. The CDR3 DNA reads TGCGCCAGCAGCCAAGAAGGTGGGGGGGGAGCGGGAGCCTACAATGAGCAGTTCTTC.

This chain connects TRBV5-1 to TRBJ2-3, with D perhaps TRBD2 (6 bases). From germline, CDR1 is SGHRS and CDR2 YFSETQ. The V end lost 0 bases, the J end lost 4 bases, and 12 bases lay between the germline ends. The CDR3 totals 15 residues. CDR3 nucleotide sequence: TGCGCCAGCAGCTTGGATGCGGGAAGGGCAGATACGCAGTATTTT. This translates into CASSLDAGRADTQYF. The complete variable domain, with remaining parts taken from reference TRBV5-1 and TRBJ2-3, reads KAGVTQTPRYLIKTRGQQVTLSCSPISGHRSVSWYQQTPGQGLQFLFEYFSETQRNKGNFPGRFSGRQFSNSRSEMNVSTLELGDSALYLCASSLDAGRADTQYFGPGTRLTVL.

This clone showed up just a few times. The gene calls are TRBV30 and TRBJ1-2, with 7 bases lining up with TRBD1. With V trimmed by 1 base and J by 8 bases, 4 bases remained unmatched. CDR1 and CDR2 from the germline V gene are GTSNPN and SVGIG (reference sequence). The CDR3 totals 12 residues. CDR3 bases: TGTGCCTGGAGTGAGGGGGCTCTGGGCTACACCTTC. Translating gives CAWSEGALGYTF.

The V and J genes are TRBV6-1 and TRBJ2-7; 8 bases match TRBD1. CDR1 and CDR2 from the germline V gene are MNHNS and SASEGT. J gave up 3 bases and V 6 bases, and 7 bases lay outside the gene matches. The CDR3 is 14 amino acids. The CDR3 region is CASREDRAIYEQYF. The CDR3 DNA reads TGTGCCAGCAGAGAGGACAGGGCTATCTACGAGCAGTACTTC.

The chain couples TRBV7-9 to TRBJ1-5; 9 nucleotides line up with TRBD1. Trimming took 1 base from V and 4 from J; bases not matched to a gene: 2. Germline-derived CDR1 and CDR2 are SEHNR and FQNEAQ (reference sequence). CDR3 length equals 15 residues. The CDR3 nucleotides are TGTGCCAGCAGCTTAGAAGGGACAGGGAATCAGCCCCAGCATTTT. Protein product: CASSLEGTGNQPQHF.

The V and J genes are TRBV4-2 and TRBJ2-7; TRBD2 agrees at 7 bases. This CDR3 spans 16 amino acids. Losses at the gene ends were 0 bases for V and 0 bases for J; bases not matched to a gene: 5. The germline gives CDR1 LGHNA, CDR2 YNFKEQ. CDR3 bases: TGTGCCAGCAGCCAAGAGGGGGGGATGAGCTCCTACGAGCAGTACTTC. Its protein product is CASSQEGGMSSYEQYF.

This clone was counted a few times. This chain links TRBV19 with TRBJ1-1; D remains ambiguous. Germline CDR1 reads LNHDA; CDR2 reads SQIVND (reference sequence). This CDR3 has 14 amino acids. V lost 8 bases and J 1 base, leaving 14 bases between the germline ends. The CDR3 nucleotides are TGTGCCAGTTCCAGGATCGGTTCGAACACTGAAGCTTTCTTT. Its protein product is CASSRIGSNTEAFF.

The gene calls are TRBV6-6 and TRBJ1-4; D is perhaps TRBD1 (5 bases). CDR3 length: 14 amino acids. The ends were cut back, 2 bases at V and 8 bases at J, with 12 bases in the middle. CDR1 is MNHNY, CDR2 SVGAGI, per germline (reference sequence). The CDR3 loop is CASSYGVPGEKLFF. The CDR3 DNA reads TGTGCCAGCAGTTACGGGGTCCCAGGGGAAAAACTGTTTTTT.

The V and J genes are TRBV18 and TRBJ2-7, with 7 bases identical to TRBD1. The CDR3 has 13 residues. V was pared by 4 bases and J by 2 bases, with 2 bases of the junction left unmatched. The V gene's germline CDR1 is KGHSH and CDR2 LQKENI. The CDR3 DNA reads TGTGCCAGCTCACTCGACAGGGCCTACGAGCAGTACTTC. It specifies CASSLDRAYEQYF.

The gene calls are TRBV9 and TRBJ1-2, with 10 bases that match TRBD1. The germline V gene has CDR1 SGDLS and CDR2 YYNGEE. With 6 bases clipped from V and 5 bases from J, the junction kept 10 bases outside the gene matches. The CDR3 loop spans 15 amino acids. The CDR3: CASTRSGTGDYGYTF. CDR3 DNA: TGTGCCAGCACGAGGAGCGGGACAGGGGATTATGGCTACACCTTC. The full variable domain, its missing parts supplied by reference TRBV9 and TRBJ1-2, is DSGVTQTPKHLITATGQRVTLRCSPRSGDLSVYWYQQSLDQGLQFLIQYYNGEERAKGNILERFSAQQFPDLHSELNLSSLELGDSALYFCASTRSGTGDYGYTFGSGTRLTVV.

This chain connects TRBV5-1 to TRBJ1-1; D not resolved. This CDR3 has 13 amino acids. Trimming removed 3 bases from V and 4 bases from J, with 10 bases in between. Germline assignment: CDR1 SGHRS and CDR2 YFSETQ. CDR3: CASSSGSGTEAFF. The CDR3 DNA reads TGCGCCAGCAGCTCCGGCTCAGGCACTGAAGCTTTCTTT.

The chain combines TRBV5-1 with TRBJ2-1, with 14 bases fitting TRBD2. The CDR3 runs to 16 residues. Trimming took 4 bases from V and 3 from J; bases not matched to a gene: 3. CDR1 and CDR2 from the germline V gene are SGHRS and YFSETQ. CDR3 residues: CASSGGLAGGYNEQFF. In DNA, the CDR3 is TGCGCCAGCAGCGGAGGACTAGCGGGAGGCTACAATGAGCAGTTCTTC.

This sequence joins TRBV7-2 and TRBJ2-3; 8 nucleotides line up with TRBD2. This CDR3 has 15 amino acids. V lost 1 base, J lost 4 bases, and 4 bases stayed unmatched. Germline lookup yields CDR1 SGHTA and CDR2 FQGNSA. This chain's CDR3 is CASSLDLAGADTQYF. The CDR3 DNA follows: TGTGCCAGCAGCTTAGATCTAGCGGGCGCAGATACGCAGTATTTT.

The genes are TRBV7-2 and TRBJ2-7, with 10 bases identical to TRBD2. CDR3 length: 15 amino acids. Germline V lookup: CDR1 SGHTA, CDR2 FQGNSA. The trim removed 5 bases at V and 2 bases at J, leaving 6 bases unmatched. Here the CDR3 reads CASSPGTSETYEQYF. CDR3 sequence (DNA): TGTGCCAGCAGCCCCGGGACTAGCGAAACCTACGAGCAGTACTTC.

The chain is built from TRBV5-1 and TRBJ1-2; 9 bases are a match to TRBD1. The CDR3 is 14 residues long. The junction had 5 bases not matched to a gene; V was cut back by 2 bases and J by 6 bases. Germline CDR1 and CDR2: SGHRS and YFSETQ. The CDR3 DNA is TGCGCCAGCAGCTTAGGACAGGGGTTGAATGGCTACACCTTC. Translated: CASSLGQGLNGYTF. Using reference TRBV5-1 and TRBJ1-2 for the parts outside the CDR3, the full variable domain is KAGVTQTPRYLIKTRGQQVTLSCSPISGHRSVSWYQQTPGQGLQFLFEYFSETQRNKGNFPGRFSGRQFSNSRSEMNVSTLELGDSALYLCASSLGQGLNGYTFGSGTRLTVV.

The chain combines TRBV15 with TRBJ2-7, with 10 bases fitting TRBD1. Germline V gene sequence: CDR1 LNHNV, CDR2 YYDKDF (reference sequence). The CDR3 is 15 residues long. The ends lost 2 bases at V and 2 bases at J; junction bases unmatched: 3. CDR3 DNA: TGTGCCACCAGCAGAAGCGGGACAGGGGCCTACGAGCAGTACTTC. Translated, it gives CATSRSGTGAYEQYF.

The rearrangement joins TRBV5-4 to TRBJ2-7, with a possible D match to TRBD2 (6 bases). CDR1 SGHNT and CDR2 YYREEE come from the germline V gene (reference sequence). This CDR3 comprises 14 residues. Trimming left V 7 bases short and J 3 bases short, with 17 bases between. CDR3 sequence reads: CASSLRGGIYEQYF. Written as DNA, the CDR3 is TGTGCCAGCTCCCTTAGGGGCGGGATCTACGAGCAGTACTTC. Based on the CDR3 plus reference TRBV5-4 and TRBJ2-7, the full variable domain is ETGVTQSPTHLIKTRGQQVTLRCSSQSGHNTVSWYQQALGQGPQFIFQYYREEENGRGNFPPRFSGLQFPNYSSELNVNALELDDSALYLCASSLRGGIYEQYFGPGTRLTVT.

This clone has a handful of counts. The V call is TRBV19, the J call TRBJ2-3, with 8 bases matching TRBD1. The CDR3 spans 13 residues. V dropped 5 bases and J dropped 7; count of bases not matched to a gene: 5. CDR1 LNHDA and CDR2 SQIVND come from the germline V gene (reference sequence). The CDR3 reads CASSPDRGNTQYF. CDR3 in DNA: TGTGCCAGTAGTCCCGACAGGGGAAATACGCAGTATTTT.

This clone was seen only a few times. The V and J genes are TRBV20-1 and TRBJ1-1; no clear D gene. Trimming left V 1 base short and J 11 bases short, with 8 bases between. The CDR3 length is 10 residues. Per germline, CDR1 DFQATT and CDR2 SNEGSKA (reference sequence). This CDR3 is CSARATVAFF. CDR3 sequence (DNA): TGCAGTGCTAGAGCCACAGTGGCTTTCTTT.

This rearrangement joins TRBV28 to TRBJ2-7; 13 bases line up with TRBD2. The CDR3 has 15 amino acids. With V trimmed by 5 bases and J by 5 bases, 6 bases remained unmatched. Germline CDR1 reads MDHEN; CDR2 reads SYDVKM. The CDR3 sequence is CASSTAGTSGNEQYF. In DNA, the CDR3 is TGTGCCAGCAGTACAGCCGGGACTAGCGGGAACGAGCAGTACTTC. The whole variable domain, filled in from reference TRBV28 and TRBJ2-7, reads DVKVTQSSRYLVKRTGEKVFLECVQDMDHENMFWYRQDPGLGLRLIYFSYDVKMKEKGDIPEGYSVSREKKERFSLILESASTNQTSMYLCASSTAGTSGNEQYFGPGTRLTVT.

This clone was seen just once. The chain carries TRBV29-1 and TRBJ1-5, with D maybe TRBD1 (6 bases). This CDR3 is built from 12 residues. The germline gives CDR1 SQVTM, CDR2 ANQGSEA. Trimming shortened V by 4 bases and J by 2 bases, and 6 bases separated the two germline ends. As DNA, the CDR3 is TGCAGCGTTGGACAGGGCAATCAGCCCCAGCATTTT. The encoded protein is CSVGQGNQPQHF.

The rearrangement uses TRBV11-2 and TRBJ2-4, with TRBD2 as a possible D gene (6 bases). V was pared by 1 base and J by 0 bases, with 13 bases between. The CDR3 length is 17 residues. Germline loops: CDR1 SGHAT, CDR2 FQNNGV. The chain's CDR3 is CASSLVGGALAKNIQYF. The CDR3 DNA reads as TGTGCCAGCAGCTTAGTGGGCGGGGCCCTAGCCAAAAACATTCAGTACTTC.

CDR3 DNA sequence: TGTGCCAGCGCGGGACAGGGGGTTTCCGAGCAGTACTTC. Translated, it gives CASAGQGVSEQYF. J is TRBJ2-7 and V is TRBV6-1; TRBD1 matches 11 bases. The CDR3 consists of 13 residues. Germline loops: CDR1 MNHNS, CDR2 SASEGT. V lost 8 bases and J lost 6; bases outside the gene matches: 6.

CDR3 sequence reads: CASSSGTGRFETQYF. The CDR3 DNA reads as TGCGCCAGCAGCAGCGGGACAGGGCGTTTTGAGACCCAGTACTTC. The chain links TRBV5-1 to TRBJ2-5; 9 bases line up with TRBD1. Looked up from germline, CDR1 is SGHRS and CDR2 is YFSETQ. CDR3 length: 15 amino acids. Germline trimming cut 4 bases from V and 5 bases from J; bases unmatched to any gene: 9.

The V call is TRBV2, the J call TRBJ1-2, with a possible D match to TRBD1 (6 bases). CDR1 is SNHLY, CDR2 FYNNEI, per germline. V was pared by 2 bases and J by 2 bases, with 6 bases between. The CDR3 is made up of 13 amino acids. CDR3 sequence: CASSETGNYGYTF. Here the CDR3 DNA reads TGTGCCAGCAGTGAAACAGGGAACTATGGCTACACCTTC.

The chain has TRBV5-4 and TRBJ2-5; D may be TRBD1 (7 bases). This CDR3 spans 17 amino acids. Germline V lookup: CDR1 SGHNT, CDR2 YYREEE (reference sequence). V shed 3 bases and J shed 2 bases, with 20 bases lying between them. The CDR3 DNA reads TGTGCCAGCAGCTCGGAGGGGGCGGGAAGGAATCAAGAGACCCAGTACTTC. This encodes CASSSEGAGRNQETQYF.